In this sample, the clone carrying this T cell receptor beta chain turned up many times. Antigen specificity is unknown. This sample was taken from a study of CD8 T cells in ankylosing spondylitis. Study results and caveats: Apparently characteristic of ankylosing spondylitis blood was a TCR beta motif (about eight highly homologous variants).

TCRdb re-called the 5' RACE reads through MiXCR, storing one row per CDR3 protein. The sample contains about 220,000 distinct CDR3 sequences, 6% to 8.5% of which appear only once. CDR3 length equals 11 residues. Trimming shortened V by 10 bases and J by 4 bases, and 10 bases separated the two germline ends. Germline lookup yields CDR1 SEHNR and CDR2 FQNEAQ (reference sequence). This chain uses TRBV7-9 with TRBJ1-2; possibly TRBD1 for D (6 bases). The source is a male donor with ankylosing spondylitis. The sample consisted of blood, either unsorted or a sorted T cell fraction (not recorded which). This chain's CDR3 is CATGGGYGYTF. The DNA for the CDR3 is TGTGCCACCGGGGGCGGCTATGGCTACACCTTC.